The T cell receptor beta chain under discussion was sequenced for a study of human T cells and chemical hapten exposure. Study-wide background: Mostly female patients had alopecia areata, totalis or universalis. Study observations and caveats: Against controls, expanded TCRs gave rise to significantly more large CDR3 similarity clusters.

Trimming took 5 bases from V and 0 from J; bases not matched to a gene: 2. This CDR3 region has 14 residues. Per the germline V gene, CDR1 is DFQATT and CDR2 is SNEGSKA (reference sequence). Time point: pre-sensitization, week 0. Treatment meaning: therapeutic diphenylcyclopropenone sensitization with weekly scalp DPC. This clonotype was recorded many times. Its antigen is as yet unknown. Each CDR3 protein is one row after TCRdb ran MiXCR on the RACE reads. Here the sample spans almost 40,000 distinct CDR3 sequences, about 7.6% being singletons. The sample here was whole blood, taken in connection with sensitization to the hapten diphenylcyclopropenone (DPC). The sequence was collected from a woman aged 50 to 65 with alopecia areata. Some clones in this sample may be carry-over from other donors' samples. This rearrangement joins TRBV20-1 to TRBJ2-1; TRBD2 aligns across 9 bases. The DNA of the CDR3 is TGCAGTGCTGTTAGCGGGAGCTCCTACAATGAGCAGTTCTTC. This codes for CSAVSGSSYNEQFF.